The present T cell receptor (beta chain) was sequenced within a study of PD-1 blockade in classical Hodgkin lymphoma. General study results and limits: By cycle point C4D1, TCR diversity had risen significantly in CD4+ cells (but not CD8+ cells).

Stated time point: cycle 4 day 1 (C4D1), after less than 7 weeks of nivolumab. Brentuximab vedotin exposure varied, and every patient relapsed after autologous stem cell transplantation. When best responses were assessed, they were complete response, partial response or progressive disease. Data came from immunoSEQ multiplex PCR; TCRdb stores just in-frame clones and leaves some out. The repertoire holds around 65,000 clones, with roughly nine tenths as singletons. The CDR3 loop spans 14 amino acids. Germline loops: CDR1 MNHNS, CDR2 SASEGT. Trimming stripped 4 bases from V and 3 bases from J, with 13 bases between. Comments on this clone: Its antigen is as yet unknown.

The sequenced sample was peripheral blood mononuclear cells (PBMCs), obtained before the fourth cycle of nivolumab. The clonotype comes from a human donor with classical Hodgkin lymphoma. The chain joins TRBV6-1 to TRBJ2-7, with D hard to call. As DNA, the CDR3 is TGTGCCAGCAGTGGCGAATTGGGGAACTACGAGCAGTACTTC. Translation gives CASSGELGNYEQYF.